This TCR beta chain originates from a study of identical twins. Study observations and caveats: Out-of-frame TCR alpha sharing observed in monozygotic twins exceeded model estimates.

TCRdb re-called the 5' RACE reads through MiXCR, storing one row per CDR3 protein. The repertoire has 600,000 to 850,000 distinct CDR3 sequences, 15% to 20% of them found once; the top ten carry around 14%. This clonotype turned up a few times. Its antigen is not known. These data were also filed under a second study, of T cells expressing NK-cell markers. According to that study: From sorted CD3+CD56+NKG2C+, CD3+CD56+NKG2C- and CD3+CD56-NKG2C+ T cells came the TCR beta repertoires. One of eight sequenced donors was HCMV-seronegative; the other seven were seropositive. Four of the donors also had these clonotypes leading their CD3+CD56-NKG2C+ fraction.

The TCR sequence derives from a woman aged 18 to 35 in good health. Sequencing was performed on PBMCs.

The CDR3 loop is CASSLRADSYNEQFF. In DNA form, the CDR3 reads TGCGCCAGCAGCCTCCGGGCTGACTCCTACAATGAGCAGTTCTTC. V gene TRBV5-1 combines with J gene TRBJ2-1; unclear D gene. The CDR3 is 15 residues long. The V and J ends lost 4 bases and 0 bases respectively, with 11 bases between them. CDR1 SGHRS and CDR2 YFSETQ come from the germline V gene.